This TCR beta chain was sequenced in a study of patients and donors after allogeneic stem cell transplantation. CDR3 length equals 13 residues. CDR1 and CDR2 from the germline V gene are KGHDR and SFDVKD. V dropped 4 bases and J dropped 0 bases, with 5 bases sitting between them. Via MiXCR, TCRdb re-called the RT-PCR reads, giving one row per CDR3 protein. The sample comprises about 960,000 distinct CDR3 sequences, roughly 17% of which are singletons, and roughly 6.4% rests with the top ten. Input material: blood, either unsorted or a sorted T cell fraction (not recorded which). The clonotype comes from a human donor who was either an allogeneic HSCT recipient or a stem cell or donor lymphocyte infusion donor (not recorded which). It is not recorded whose cells these are; they may come from a transplant donor. V gene TRBV24-1 combines with J gene TRBJ1-1; D call uncertain. In nucleotides, the CDR3 is TGTGCCACCAGTGACGCGATGAACACTGAAGCTTTCTTT. Amino acid sequence: CATSDAMNTEAFF.